These 32 T cell receptor beta chains were all obtained from the same sample, sequenced in a study of post-analysis software for immune sequencing data. The study's findings and limits: Five or six TRBV segments, TRBV5-6, TRBV5-1 and TRBV20-1 among them, were found more frequent in patients than controls.

Unique molecular identifiers tagged the TCR beta cDNA libraries. TCRdb re-analysed the PCR reads in MiXCR, keeping a single row per CDR3 protein. The sample includes roughly 800,000 distinct CDR3 sequences, around 53% of them seen just once. No antigen has been assigned to these receptors. Sequencing was carried out using blood. The receptors stem from a girl aged 5-17 years with multiple sclerosis.

Here the CDR3 DNA reads TGTGCCAGCAGTTACCCAGATGGACCTTCATCCTACAATGAGCAGTTCTTC. Residues: CASSYPDGPSSYNEQFF. The genes are TRBV6-2 or TRBV6-3 and TRBJ2-1; no firm D call. The CDR3 length is 17 residues. Germline V gene lookup returns CDR1 MNHEY and CDR2 SVGEGT. The ends were cut back, 2 bases at V and 1 base at J, with 15 bases in the middle.

This clonotype appeared a single time. J is TRBJ2-5 and V is TRBV2, with TRBD2 matching over 8 bases. V was clipped by 1 base and J by 11 bases; unmatched bases: 15. From germline, CDR1 is SNHLY and CDR2 FYNNEI. There are 16 residues in the CDR3. The CDR3 loop reads CASSEEGLGGYNEQYF. The CDR3 nucleotides are TGTGCCAGCAGTGAAGAGGGACTAGGAGGCTACAATGAGCAGTACTTC.

The chain employs TRBV14 and TRBJ1-1; D is unresolved. CDR3 size: 17 residues. Germline values: CDR1 SGHDN, CDR2 FVKESK. V was shortened by 0 bases and J by 4 bases, with 18 bases between the two germline ends. The CDR3 is CASSQDKGPLSVTEAFF. The CDR3 DNA sequence: TGTGCCAGCAGCCAAGATAAGGGTCCTCTCTCCGTCACTGAAGCTTTCTTT.

V and J are TRBV29-1 and TRBJ2-5; D is unresolved. The CDR3 spans 13 residues. From germline, CDR1 is SQVTM and CDR2 ANQGSEA. V shed 2 bases and J shed 0 bases, with 7 bases lying between them. The CDR3 reads CSVESLNQETQYF. The CDR3, as DNA: TGCAGCGTTGAAAGTCTGAACCAAGAGACCCAGTACTTC.

The V and J genes are TRBV29-1 and TRBJ2-7, with TRBD2 identical over 7 bases. CDR1 is SQVTM, CDR2 ANQGSEA, per germline. The J segment lost 2 bases and the V segment lost 4 bases, leaving 14 bases of the junction unmatched. The CDR3 is 16 amino acids. CDR3 loop: CSVGASGGSWAYEQYF. CDR3 sequence (DNA): TGCAGCGTTGGGGCTAGCGGCGGGAGTTGGGCCTACGAGCAGTACTTC.

CDR3 protein: CASSKDRGSYEQYF. CDR3 in DNA: TGTGCCAGCAGTAAGGACAGGGGAAGCTACGAGCAGTACTTC. The chain links TRBV25-1 to TRBJ2-7; 9 bases are a match to TRBD1. V was clipped by 5 bases and J by 3 bases; unmatched bases: 5. CDR1 is MGHDK, CDR2 SYGVNS, per germline. CDR3 length equals 14 residues.

This clonotype was counted a single time. CDR3 residues: CASSFSGIRDNYGYTF. CDR3 in DNA: TGTGCCAGCAGTTTCTCGGGGATCAGGGATAACTATGGCTACACCTTC. The rearrangement uses TRBV12-3 or TRBV12-4 and TRBJ1-2; a weak D match, TRBD1 (5 bases). Deletions cut 3 bases from V and 1 base from J, with 15 bases between. The CDR3 has 16 residues.

The V gene is TRBV20-1, the J gene TRBJ2-3; 8 bases line up with TRBD2. CDR1 and CDR2 (germline): DFQATT, SNEGSKA (reference sequence). The CDR3 totals 16 residues. V shed 1 base, J shed 1 base, and the junction held 7 bases outside the gene matches. The CDR3, as DNA: TGCAGTGCTAGAGTTGGCATAGCGGGGCGCACAGATACGCAGTATTTT. It yields the protein CSARVGIAGRTDTQYF.

This sequence joins TRBV29-1 and TRBJ2-1, with 11 bases lining up with TRBD1. J lost 7 bases, V lost 3 bases, and 20 bases had no gene match. The CDR3 runs to 19 residues. Germline V gene lookup returns CDR1 SQVTM and CDR2 ANQGSEA. CDR3 loop: CSVDKPGQGVLTVTNEQFF. In DNA form, the CDR3 reads TGCAGCGTTGACAAACCGGGACAGGGGGTTCTTACCGTTACAAATGAGCAGTTCTTC.

This rearrangement joins TRBV20-1 to TRBJ2-1; 13 positions agree with TRBD2. The CDR3 is made up of 15 amino acids. The junction had 6 bases not matched to a gene; V was cut back by 1 base and J by 9 bases. Germline lookup yields CDR1 DFQATT and CDR2 SNEGSKA (reference sequence). CDR3 in amino acids: CSARGTSGGKSEQFF. Here the CDR3 DNA reads TGCAGTGCTAGAGGGACTAGCGGGGGCAAGAGTGAGCAGTTCTTC.

This chain joins TRBV25-1 and TRBJ1-2; weak D call: TRBD1 (5 bases). The germline gives CDR1 MGHDK, CDR2 SYGVNS. This CDR3 spans 12 amino acids. V dropped 7 bases and J dropped 8 bases, with 14 bases sitting between them. The DNA of the CDR3 is TGTGCCAGCATATCACAGGCTGGGGGCTACACCTTC. Residues: CASISQAGGYTF.

V and J are TRBV12-3 or TRBV12-4 and TRBJ2-5; the D gene is possibly TRBD2 (5 bases). The DNA end favors TRBJ2-7, so the J call may be wrong. The CDR3 is made up of 14 amino acids. The CDR3 reads CASSFEGAHYEQYF. The CDR3 coding sequence is TGTGCCAGCAGTTTTGAGGGAGCGCATTACGAGCAGTACTTC.

This clonotype was picked up a small number of times. The chain uses TRBV20-1 and TRBJ2-5; 9 bases align to TRBD1. The J call is doubtful: the DNA matches TRBJ2-7 better. The CDR3 covers 13 residues. Germline V lookup: CDR1 DFQATT, CDR2 SNEGSKA (reference sequence). CDR3 region: CSAITGGWYEQYF. The CDR3 DNA reads TGCAGTGCTATTACAGGGGGCTGGTACGAGCAGTACTTC.

The chain carries TRBV5-1 and TRBJ1-1; maybe TRBD1 (6 bases). In germline, CDR1 is SGHRS, CDR2 YFSETQ. V was clipped by 1 base and J by 1 base, with 8 bases between them. The CDR3 sequence is 14 residues long. For the CDR3, the DNA is TGCGCCAGCAGCTTGCAGGGGCCGAACACTGAAGCTTTCTTT. Translated: CASSLQGPNTEAFF.

The CDR3 nucleotides are TGTGCCAGCAGCCAAGAGCCACTAGCGGGGGACACAGATACGCAGTATTTT. Protein product: CASSQEPLAGDTDTQYF. The chain has TRBV14 and TRBJ2-3; 11 bases map to TRBD2. From germline, CDR1 is SGHDN and CDR2 FVKESK. V shed 0 bases, J shed 2 bases, and the junction held 4 bases outside the gene matches. This CDR3 region has 17 residues. Together with reference TRBV14 and TRBJ2-3, the CDR3 gives the full variable domain: EAGVTQFPSHSVIEKGQTVTLRCDPISGHDNLYWYRRVMGKEIKFLLHFVKESKQDESGMPNNRFLAERTGGTYSTLKVQPAELEDSGVYFCASSQEPLAGDTDTQYFGPGTRLTVL.

The chain uses TRBV6-5 and TRBJ1-5, with no clear D. The CDR3 has 16 amino acids. V lost 0 bases and J lost 2, with 11 bases in between. Germline loops: CDR1 MNHEY, CDR2 SVGAGI. CDR3 residues: CASSYSSTRGNQPQHF. The DNA of the CDR3 is TGTGCCAGCAGTTACTCGTCTACGAGGGGCAATCAGCCCCAGCATTTT.

Only a few counts were recorded for this clonotype. The chain couples TRBV13 to TRBJ2-3; 11 bases align to TRBD1. Losses at the gene ends were 1 base for V and 3 bases for J; bases not matched to a gene: 3. CDR1 is PRHDT and CDR2 is FYEKMQ in the germline V gene (reference sequence). This CDR3 spans 16 amino acids. The CDR3, as DNA: TGTGCCAGCAGCTTAGTTTGGGACAGGGGGACAGATACGCAGTATTTT. This codes for CASSLVWDRGTDTQYF.

This rearrangement joins TRBV7-9 to TRBJ2-7, with a possible D match to TRBD2 (6 bases). Germline V gene data show CDR1 as SEHNR and CDR2 as FQNEAQ (reference sequence). The CDR3 spans 16 residues. V was clipped by 5 bases and J by 12 bases, with 29 bases between them. The CDR3 loop reads CASSRGGQTSKNIRYF. Here the CDR3 DNA reads TGTGCCAGCAGCCGCGGAGGGCAGACCAGCAAAAACATTCGGTACTTC. Using reference TRBV7-9 and TRBJ2-7 for the parts outside the CDR3, the full variable domain is DTGVSQNPRHKITKRGQNVTFRCDPISEHNRLYWYRQTLGQGPEFLTYFQNEAQLEKSRLLSDRFSAERPKGSFSTLEIQRTEQGDSAMYLCASSRGGQTSKNIRYFGPGTRLTVT.

The chain is built from TRBV5-1 and TRBJ2-5, with 7 bases that match TRBD1. Germline-derived CDR1 and CDR2 are SGHRS and YFSETQ. After removal of 3 bases from V and 4 bases from J, the junction contained 9 bases not matched to a gene. This CDR3 is 15 amino acids long. Written as DNA, the CDR3 is TGCGCCAGCAGCTACTTACAGGGGCGCGGAGAGACCCAGTACTTC. It translates to CASSYLQGRGETQYF.

The J gene is TRBJ1-6, the V gene TRBV9; 7 bases match TRBD1. CDR1 SGDLS and CDR2 YYNGEE come from the germline V gene. V was pared by 3 bases and J by 7 bases, with 7 bases of the junction left unmatched. The CDR3 spans 15 residues. CDR3 in DNA: TGTGCCAGCAGCGCCGGTTGGGACAGAAATTCACCCCTCCACTTT. Amino acids: CASSAGWDRNSPLHF.

J is TRBJ2-5 and V is TRBV20-1; 8 nucleotides match TRBD2. CDR3 length equals 14 residues. Germline V gene data show CDR1 as DFQATT and CDR2 as SNEGSKA (reference sequence). The J segment lost 4 bases and the V segment lost 3 bases, leaving 7 bases of the junction unmatched. The CDR3 reads CSASPAGVGETQYF. The CDR3, as DNA: TGCAGTGCTAGTCCAGCGGGAGTAGGAGAGACCCAGTACTTC.

The chain carries TRBV2 and TRBJ2-7; the D is unclear. The CDR3 contains 14 residues. Germline CDR1 and CDR2: SNHLY and FYNNEI. V was clipped by 2 bases and J by 3 bases, with 11 bases between them. The CDR3 DNA sequence: TGTGCCAGCAGTGAAAGGCAGCACCTCTACGAGCAGTACTTC. It codes for CASSERQHLYEQYF.

This clonotype has only a few counts. This chain joins TRBV5-1 and TRBJ2-3; D is undetermined. The V gene's germline CDR1 is SGHRS and CDR2 YFSETQ. The CDR3 is made up of 14 amino acids. Trimming shortened V by 0 bases and J by 1 base, and 6 bases separated the two germline ends. The CDR3 here is CASSLGHRTDTQYF. The CDR3 DNA is TGCGCCAGCAGCTTGGGACACCGCACAGATACGCAGTATTTT.

The chain combines TRBV29-1 with TRBJ2-3; D unresolved. Germline V gene sequence: CDR1 SQVTM, CDR2 ANQGSEA. Between the trimmed V and J ends, which lost 7 bases and 2 bases, there was a span of 4 bases. The CDR3 covers 10 residues. The CDR3 is CSGHTDTQYF. For the CDR3, the DNA is TGCAGCGGACACACAGATACGCAGTATTTT.

There are a few counts of this clonotype. V usage is TRBV27 and J usage is TRBJ2-3; D is undetermined. Germline V gives CDR1 MNHEY, CDR2 SMNVEV (reference sequence). The CDR3 sequence is 18 residues long. Deletions cut 4 bases from V and 0 bases from J, with 20 bases between. The CDR3 reads CASSSTNPPAGSTDTQYF. The DNA for the CDR3 is TGTGCCAGCAGTTCTACTAATCCCCCGGCCGGTAGCACAGATACGCAGTATTTT.

The gene calls are TRBV10-3 and TRBJ2-7; 7 nucleotides agree with TRBD1. Trimming took 7 bases from V and 2 from J; bases not matched to a gene: 5. Germline CDR1 and CDR2: ENHRY and SYGVKD. This CDR3 is 13 amino acids long. The DNA for the CDR3 is TGTGCCATCATGCCGGGACAGACCTACGAGCAGTACTTC. Protein product: CAIMPGQTYEQYF.

In this sample, this clonotype turned up a few times. This sequence joins TRBV20-1 and TRBJ2-5; D is undetermined. The CDR3 runs 13 residues. Looked up from germline, CDR1 is DFQATT and CDR2 is SNEGSKA (reference sequence). V shed 3 bases and J shed 2 bases, with 10 bases lying between them. CDR3 sequence reads: CSARGHRQETQYF. As DNA, the CDR3 is TGCAGTGCTAGGGGTCACCGACAAGAGACCCAGTACTTC.

The rearrangement uses TRBV14 and TRBJ2-1; D remains unclear. The CDR3 extends over 13 amino acids. CDR1 SGHDN and CDR2 FVKESK come from the germline V gene. V was shortened by 6 bases and J by 8 bases, with 14 bases between the two germline ends. The CDR3 sequence is CASSQQFGDEQFF. CDR3 sequence (DNA): TGTGCCAGCAGTCAACAATTTGGCGATGAGCAGTTCTTC.

V and J are TRBV9 and TRBJ1-2, with D perhaps TRBD1 (5 bases). Trimming cost V 0 bases and J 4 bases, with 13 bases left between them. Per the germline V gene, CDR1 is SGDLS and CDR2 is YYNGEE. The length of the CDR3 is 15 residues. The CDR3: CASSVGGDGSYGYTF. The CDR3, as DNA: TGTGCCAGCAGCGTAGGGGGGGACGGCTCCTATGGCTACACCTTC.

The chain couples TRBV5-1 to TRBJ1-2; 9 nucleotides align to TRBD1. Germline CDR1 reads SGHRS; CDR2 reads YFSETQ. The CDR3 length is 17 residues. V lost 1 base, J lost 3 bases, and 10 bases stayed unmatched. The CDR3 bases are TGCGCCAGCAGCTTGAGGTCCACAGGGGGCGACGACTATGGCTACACCTTC. It encodes CASSLRSTGGDDYGYTF.

The chain combines TRBV20-1 with TRBJ2-1; TRBD1 matches 8 bases. V was clipped by 2 bases and J by 7 bases; unmatched bases: 4. The CDR3 has 13 amino acids. The V gene's germline CDR1 is DFQATT and CDR2 SNEGSKA (reference sequence). The CDR3 reads CSARNRGVNEQFF. CDR3 bases: TGCAGTGCTAGAAACAGGGGGGTTAATGAGCAGTTCTTC.

The table lists this clonotype with a few counts. This rearrangement joins TRBV12-3 or TRBV12-4 to TRBJ2-5; weak D call: TRBD2 (6 bases). Trimming removed 7 bases at V and 1 base at J, with 10 bases between. The CDR3 is 13 residues long. The CDR3 loop is CASTGGLQETQYF. CDR3 sequence (DNA): TGTGCCAGCACCGGGGGACTCCAAGAGACCCAGTACTTC.